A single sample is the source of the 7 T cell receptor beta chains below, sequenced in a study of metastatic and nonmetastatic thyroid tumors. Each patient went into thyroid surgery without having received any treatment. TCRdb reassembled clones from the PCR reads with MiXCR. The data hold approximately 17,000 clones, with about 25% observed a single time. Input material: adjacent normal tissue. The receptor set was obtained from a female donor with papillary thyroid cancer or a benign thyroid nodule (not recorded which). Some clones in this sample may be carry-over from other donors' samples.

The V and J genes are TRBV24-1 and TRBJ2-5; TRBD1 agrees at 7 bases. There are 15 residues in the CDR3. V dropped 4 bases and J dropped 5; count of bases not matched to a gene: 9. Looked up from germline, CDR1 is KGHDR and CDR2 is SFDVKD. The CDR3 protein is CATSEGGQLGETQYF. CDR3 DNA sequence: TGTGCCACCAGTGAAGGGGGACAGTTGGGGGAGACCCAGTACTTC.

In nucleotides, the CDR3 is TGTGCCAGCAGCCGACCAGGCGGAGGGTCGAATGAAAAACTGTTTTTT. Translation: CASSRPGGGSNEKLFF. The chain uses TRBV14 and TRBJ1-4; no clear D gene. The V and J ends lost 4 bases and 5 bases respectively, with 17 bases between them. The CDR3 is 16 amino acids. In germline, CDR1 is SGHDN, CDR2 FVKESK.

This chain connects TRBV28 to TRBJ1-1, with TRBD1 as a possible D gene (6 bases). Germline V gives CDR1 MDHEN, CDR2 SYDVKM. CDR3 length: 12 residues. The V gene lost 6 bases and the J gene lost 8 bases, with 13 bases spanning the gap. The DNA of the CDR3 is TGTGCCAGCAGCCAAACAGGGCGCGAAGCTTTCTTT. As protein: CASSQTGREAFF.

This chain's CDR3 is CASSPKEVSGQPQHF. CDR3 nucleotides: TGTGCCAGCAGCCCCAAGGAGGTGTCAGGGCAGCCCCAGCATTTT. The V and J genes are TRBV3-1 and TRBJ1-5; a weak D match, TRBD1 (5 bases). V lost 4 bases, J lost 7 bases, and 17 bases lay in between. Germline V gene sequence: CDR1 LGHDT, CDR2 YNNKEL (reference sequence). This CDR3 is built from 15 residues.

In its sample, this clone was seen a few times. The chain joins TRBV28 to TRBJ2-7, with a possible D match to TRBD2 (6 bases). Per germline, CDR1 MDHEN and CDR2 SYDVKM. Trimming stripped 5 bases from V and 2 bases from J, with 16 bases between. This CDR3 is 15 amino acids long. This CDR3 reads CASSPGTLGTYEQYF. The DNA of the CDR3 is TGTGCCAGCAGTCCTGGGACTTTAGGTACCTACGAGCAGTACTTC.

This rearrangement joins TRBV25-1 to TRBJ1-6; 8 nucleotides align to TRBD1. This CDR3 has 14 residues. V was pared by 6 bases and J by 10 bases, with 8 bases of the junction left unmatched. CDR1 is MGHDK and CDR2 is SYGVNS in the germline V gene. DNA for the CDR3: TGTGCCAGCAGAGGACAGGGCCTAGAATCACCCCTCCACTTT. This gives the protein CASRGQGLESPLHF.

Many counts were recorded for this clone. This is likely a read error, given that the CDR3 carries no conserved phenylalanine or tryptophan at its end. CDR3 residues: CASSLLARHNEQFV. CDR3 DNA sequence: TGTGCCAGCAGCTTGCTAGCGAGGCACAATGAGCAGTTCGTC. The chain uses TRBV7-9 and TRBJ2-1, with D possibly matching TRBD2 (6 bases). Trimming shortened V by 3 bases and J by 5 bases, and 11 bases separated the two germline ends. In germline, CDR1 is SEHNR, CDR2 FQNEAQ (reference sequence). There are 14 residues in the CDR3.